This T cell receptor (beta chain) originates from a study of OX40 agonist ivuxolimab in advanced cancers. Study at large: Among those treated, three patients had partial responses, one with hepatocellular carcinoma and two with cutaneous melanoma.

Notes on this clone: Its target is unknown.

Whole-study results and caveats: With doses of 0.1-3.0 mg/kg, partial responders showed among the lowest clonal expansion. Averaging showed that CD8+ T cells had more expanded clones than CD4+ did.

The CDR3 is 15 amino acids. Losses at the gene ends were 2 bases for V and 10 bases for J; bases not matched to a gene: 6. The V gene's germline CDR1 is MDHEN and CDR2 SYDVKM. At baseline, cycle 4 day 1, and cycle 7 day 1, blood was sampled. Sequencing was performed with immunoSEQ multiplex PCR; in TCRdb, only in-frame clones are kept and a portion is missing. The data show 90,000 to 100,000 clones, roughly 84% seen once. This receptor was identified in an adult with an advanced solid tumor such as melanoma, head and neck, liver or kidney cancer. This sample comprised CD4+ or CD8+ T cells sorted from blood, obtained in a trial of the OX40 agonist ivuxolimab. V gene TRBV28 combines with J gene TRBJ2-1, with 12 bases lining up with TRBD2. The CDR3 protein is CASSLLAGGPVEQFF. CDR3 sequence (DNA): TGTGCCAGCAGTTTACTAGCGGGAGGGCCAGTCGAGCAGTTCTTC.